This T cell receptor (beta chain) stems from a study of T cells in Graves' hyperthyroidism and ophthalmopathy. Study-wide results and limits: By a 13 V-J model, ophthalmopathy was set apart from stable hyperthyroidism. Blood shared most expanded thyroid clonotypes above 0.001.

Germline CDR1 is SGHAT and CDR2 is FQNNGV. The CDR3 has 16 amino acids. Losses at the gene ends were 5 bases for V and 2 bases for J; bases not matched to a gene: 5. Used for diagnoses were clinical symptoms, serum thyroxine and TRAb, thyroid ultrasound and orbital computed tomography. RNA transcripts gave rise to amplified TCR beta CDR3 regions. A first-round RT-PCR of the TCR CDR3 used the HTBI primer set. MiXCR, applied by TCRdb to the multiplex PCR reads, yields one record per CDR3 protein. The table has around 490,000 distinct CDR3 sequences, about 20% seen once. For this clonotype: What it binds is not known.

This clonotype originated in a middle-aged man with Graves' ophthalmopathy. The material sequenced was blood. The genes are TRBV11-2 and TRBJ2-4; 11 bases agree with TRBD2. This CDR3 reads CASSRSGGGSKNIQYF. The CDR3 bases are TGTGCCAGCAGCCGTAGCGGGGGGGGATCCAAAAACATTCAGTACTTC.